These 8 T cell receptor beta chains originate from one sample sequenced in a study of blood T cell repertoires in COVID-19. The method was immunoSEQ multiplex PCR; TCRdb's version includes in-frame clones alone and lacks a portion of them. This sample has tens of thousands of clones; roughly nine tenths occur once, and the top ten carry about 0.4%. Sequencing was performed on peripheral blood. All receptors derive from a human donor in a cohort sampled during active COVID-19.

The chain carries TRBV7-2 and TRBJ1-6, with D possibly being TRBD1 (5 bases). The germline V gene encodes CDR1 SGHTA and CDR2 FQGNSA. V shed 2 bases and J shed 13 bases, with 9 bases lying between them. This CDR3 has 12 amino acids. CDR3 region: CASSLSGNPLHF. The DNA of the CDR3 is TGTGCCAGCAGCTTATCAGGGAACCCCCTCCACTTT.

A single count supports this clone. This chain joins TRBV6-1 and TRBJ2-7; 10 bases line up with TRBD1. The CDR3 is made up of 20 amino acids. Trimming took 0 bases from V and 5 from J; bases not matched to a gene: 19. The germline V gene has CDR1 MNHNS and CDR2 SASEGT. The CDR3: CASSEATPAARDRGSHEQYF. The CDR3 DNA follows: TGTGCCAGCAGTGAAGCGACCCCTGCCGCGCGGGACAGGGGTAGCCACGAGCAGTACTTC.

The chain carries TRBV5-1 and TRBJ1-3; 7 positions agree with TRBD1. The CDR3 is 18 amino acids. Losses at the gene ends were 3 bases for V and 0 bases for J; bases not matched to a gene: 12. CDR1 is SGHRS, CDR2 YFSETQ, per germline. The chain's CDR3 is CASSSTRQGPFSGNTIYF. The CDR3 DNA is TGCGCCAGCAGCTCAACCCGACAGGGCCCGTTCTCTGGAAACACCATATATTTT.

The table lists this clone with a count of one. The CDR3 protein is CASSENLGTGYGYTF. The CDR3 coding sequence is TGTGCCAGCAGTGAAAACCTCGGGACAGGGTATGGCTACACCTTC. This chain uses TRBV6-1 with TRBJ1-2; TRBD1 matches 9 bases. The CDR3 runs to 15 residues. J gave up 5 bases and V 2 bases, and 6 bases lay outside the gene matches. Germline V gene sequence: CDR1 MNHNS, CDR2 SASEGT.

The V and J genes are TRBV9 and TRBJ1-3; D gene uncertain. CDR1 SGDLS and CDR2 YYNGEE come from the germline V gene. The CDR3 has 15 amino acids. V gave up 0 bases and J gave up 0 bases, with 7 bases separating them. CDR3 DNA: TGTGCCAGCAGCGTAGGCGGCTCCTCTGGAAACACCATATATTTT. This encodes CASSVGGSSGNTIYF.

This chain connects TRBV2 to TRBJ2-6; D is perhaps TRBD1 (6 bases). The CDR3 extends over 18 amino acids. Germline CDR1 and CDR2: SNHLY and FYNNEI. Trimming pared 4 bases from V and 0 bases from J, leaving 16 bases between. The CDR3 is CASSATGFTRSGANVLTF. In DNA, the CDR3 is TGTGCCAGCAGTGCGACAGGCTTCACACGCTCTGGGGCCAACGTCCTGACTTTC.

The V and J genes are TRBV11-2 and TRBJ1-4, with D possibly matching TRBD1 (5 bases). Germline CDR1 and CDR2: SGHAT and FQNNGV. V was trimmed by 5 bases and J by 2 bases, leaving 21 bases between them. The length of the CDR3 is 18 residues. The CDR3 coding sequence is TGTGCCAGCAGCCAAGCTTCGTGGGGCCGAGCGACTAATGAAAAACTGTTTTTT. As protein: CASSQASWGRATNEKLFF.

The gene calls are TRBV7-8 and TRBJ1-1; the match to TRBD1 covers 8 bases. The CDR3 is made up of 14 amino acids. Germline V gene lookup returns CDR1 SGHVS and CDR2 FQNEAQ. The V and J ends lost 3 bases and 4 bases, in that order; junction bases with no gene match: 4. CDR3 amino acids: CASSFSDRVTEAFF. CDR3 nucleotide sequence: TGTGCCAGCAGCTTTTCGGACAGGGTCACTGAAGCTTTCTTT.